The clone carrying this T cell receptor (beta chain) has a handful of counts. Its antigen is currently unknown. The sample is drawn from a study of beta chain features in type 1 diabetes. The study, taken as a whole, reports: Sequencing the cDNA could make cells with high TCR expression show up more than they should. The naive, central memory and Treg TCRB repertoires of patients appeared to be more similar to one another than those of healthy donors. TCRB CDR3s from Type 1 diabetes patients were moderately but significantly shorter in all four CD4+ subsets.

V shed 5 bases and J shed 13 bases, with 20 bases lying between them. Germline assignment: CDR1 SGHTA and CDR2 FQGNSA. The CDR3 is 13 residues long. Reverse transcribing all isolated RNA meant expressed TCRB transcripts were sequenced. The data were produced by immunoSEQ multiplex PCR, yet TCRdb's version contains in-frame clones alone and is incomplete. The data contain some 640,000 clones, 11% to 15% of them singletons. The clonotype was recovered from a young man with type 1 diabetes. The sequenced sample consisted of naive CD4+ T cells from blood. The chain couples TRBV7-2 to TRBJ1-2; D not resolved. As DNA, the CDR3 is TGTGCCAGCAGCCAAGGATCCAGGCCGGGGTGCACCTTC. Amino acid sequence: CASSQGSRPGCTF.